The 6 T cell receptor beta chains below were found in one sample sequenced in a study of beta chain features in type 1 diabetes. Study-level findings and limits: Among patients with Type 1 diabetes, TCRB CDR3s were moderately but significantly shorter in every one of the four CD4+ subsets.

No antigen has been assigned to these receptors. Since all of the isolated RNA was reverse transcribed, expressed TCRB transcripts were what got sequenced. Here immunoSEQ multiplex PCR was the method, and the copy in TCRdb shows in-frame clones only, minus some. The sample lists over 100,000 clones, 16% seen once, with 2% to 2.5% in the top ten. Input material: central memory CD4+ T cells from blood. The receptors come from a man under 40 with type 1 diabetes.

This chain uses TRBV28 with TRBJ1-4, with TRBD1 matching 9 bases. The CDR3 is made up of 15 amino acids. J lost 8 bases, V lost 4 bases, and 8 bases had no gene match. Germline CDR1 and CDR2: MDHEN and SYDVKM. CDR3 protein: CASSSQTGGEEKLFF. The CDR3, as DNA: TGTGCCAGCAGTTCTCAGACAGGGGGAGAAGAAAAACTGTTTTTT.

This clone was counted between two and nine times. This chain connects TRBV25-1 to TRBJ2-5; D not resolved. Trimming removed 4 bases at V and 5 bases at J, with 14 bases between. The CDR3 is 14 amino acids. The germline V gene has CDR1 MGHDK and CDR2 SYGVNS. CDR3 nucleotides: TGTGCCAGCAGTGGAGGACGGAGTTGGGAGACCCAGTACTTC. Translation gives CASSGGRSWETQYF. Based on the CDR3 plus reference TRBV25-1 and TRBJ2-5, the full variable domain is EADIYQTPRYLVIGTGKKITLECSQTMGHDKMYWYQQDPGMELHLIHYSYGVNSTEKGDLSSESTVSRIRTEHFPLTLESARPSHTSQYLCASSGGRSWETQYFGPGTRLLVL.

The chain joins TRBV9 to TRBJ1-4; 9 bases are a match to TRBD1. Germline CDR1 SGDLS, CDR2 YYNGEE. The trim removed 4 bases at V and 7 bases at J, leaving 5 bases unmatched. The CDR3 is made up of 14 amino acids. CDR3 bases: TGTGCCAGCAGCCCAGGGACAGGGAGTGAAAAACTGTTTTTT. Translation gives CASSPGTGSEKLFF. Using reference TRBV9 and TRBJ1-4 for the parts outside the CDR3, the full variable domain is DSGVTQTPKHLITATGQRVTLRCSPRSGDLSVYWYQQSLDQGLQFLIQYYNGEERAKGNILERFSAQQFPDLHSELNLSSLELGDSALYFCASSPGTGSEKLFFGSGTQLSVL.

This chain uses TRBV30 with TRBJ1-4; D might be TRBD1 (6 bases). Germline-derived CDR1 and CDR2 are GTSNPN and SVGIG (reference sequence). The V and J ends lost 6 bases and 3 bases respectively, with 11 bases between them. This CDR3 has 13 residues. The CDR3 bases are TGTGCCTGCACCTACAGGGCTAATGAAAAACTGTTTTTT. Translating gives CACTYRANEKLFF.

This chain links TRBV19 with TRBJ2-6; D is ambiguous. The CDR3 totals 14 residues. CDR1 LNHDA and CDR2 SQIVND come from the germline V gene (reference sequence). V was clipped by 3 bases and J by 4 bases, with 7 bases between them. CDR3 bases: TGTGCCAGTAGTATCGTGGCGGGGGCCAACGTCCTGACTTTC. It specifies CASSIVAGANVLTF.

The DNA of the CDR3 is TGTGCCAGCAGCTTACAATGGGGTCCAGAGACCCAGTACTTC. Translating gives CASSLQWGPETQYF. The V and J genes are TRBV7-2 and TRBJ2-5; D uncertain. V dropped 2 bases and J dropped 4 bases, with 11 bases sitting between them. Germline CDR1 reads SGHTA; CDR2 reads FQGNSA. The CDR3 has 14 amino acids. The entire variable domain, with the rest obtained from reference TRBV7-2 and TRBJ2-5, is as follows: GAGVSQSPSNKVTEKGKDVELRCDPISGHTALYWYRQSLGQGLEFLIYFQGNSAPDKSGLPSDRFSAERTGGSVSTLTIQRTQQEDSAVYLCASSLQWGPETQYFGPGTRLLVL.